This T cell receptor beta chain comes out of a study of spatial heterogeneity in lung cancer. Study-level background: Each unique TCR and UMI combination was seen more than ten times on average in raw reads.

TCR cDNA molecules each carried a unique molecular identifier. Using its own MiXCR run on the 5' RACE reads, TCRdb lists one record per CDR3 protein. Among 95,000 to 130,000 distinct CDR3 sequences listed, roughly an eighth were seen once. Germline V gene data show CDR1 as DFQATT and CDR2 as SNEGSKA (reference sequence). Between the trimmed V and J ends, which lost 0 bases and 4 bases, there was a span of 15 bases. The CDR3 sequence is 15 residues long. Study-wide points: Ubiquitous expanded tumor TCRs appeared in blood more at resection than follow-up.

In regard to this clonotype: The antigen is not known.

Time point meaning: blood at routine non-recurrence follow-up after resection. Material for sequencing was whole RNA from tumor, nontumor lung or frozen PBMC, left unsorted. This receptor was obtained from a male donor with early-stage non-small cell lung cancer. Source: PBMCs, taken at follow-up. The V gene is TRBV20-1, the J gene TRBJ2-5; unclear D gene. CDR3 loop: CSARDSRRSAETQYF. CDR3 DNA: TGCAGTGCTAGAGACTCGCGGCGCTCGGCAGAGACCCAGTACTTC.